The source of this T cell receptor beta chain is a study of blood T cell repertoires in COVID-19. Original analysis: Nucleated cell counts were estimated from reference gene primer amplification. TCRdb's copy holds only in-frame clones and misses some; the assay was immunoSEQ multiplex PCR. That table furnishes V, J and clone size, whereas the DNA furnished D and trimming. The sample has some 140,000 clones, roughly 85% seen once. This clone has just one count. This clonotype was sampled from a human donor in a cohort sampled during active COVID-19. Sequencing was performed on peripheral blood.

The CDR3, as DNA: TGTGCCAGCAGTTTATCTATCCGTTACAGGGGAAGAGAGGAGCAGTTCTTC. This gives the protein CASSLSIRYRGREEQFF. The chain is built from TRBV11-3 and TRBJ2-1; TRBD1 matches at 7 bases. The junction had 21 bases not matched to a gene; V was cut back by 6 bases and J by 10 bases. Germline V gene data show CDR1 as SGHNT and CDR2 as YENEEA. The CDR3 has 17 amino acids.